These 3 T cell receptor beta chains came from one sample sequenced in a study of cytomegalovirus exposure and HLA in healthy donors. Primers for the PCR totalled 60 Vbeta and 13 Jbeta. Sequencing used immunoSEQ multiplex PCR; TCRdb keeps in-frame clones, though not all of them. The repertoire has 100,000 to 150,000 clones, around 80% of them found once; the top ten carry approximately 10%. The sample comprised PBMCs. These receptors were collected from a man aged 25-45 years in good health and CMV-seropositive.

The J gene is TRBJ1-4, the V gene TRBV5-1; TRBD1 agrees at 8 bases. The CDR3 is 15 amino acids. Germline V CDR1 and CDR2: SGHRS, YFSETQ. With V trimmed by 5 bases and J by 5 bases, 8 bases remained unmatched. The CDR3 DNA reads as TGCGCCAGCAGTACAGACAGGGGAGGGAATGAAAAACTGTTTTTT. It specifies CASSTDRGGNEKLFF. Full variable domain (rest looked up from reference TRBV5-1 and TRBJ1-4): KAGVTQTPRYLIKTRGQQVTLSCSPISGHRSVSWYQQTPGQGLQFLFEYFSETQRNKGNFPGRFSGRQFSNSRSEMNVSTLELGDSALYLCASSTDRGGNEKLFFGSGTQLSVL.

This clone came up a few times. The chain is built from TRBV2 and TRBJ2-7; D remains ambiguous. Trimming cost V 7 bases and J 1 base, with 11 bases left between them. This CDR3 region has 13 residues. The germline gives CDR1 SNHLY, CDR2 FYNNEI. The CDR3 sequence: CASNRRNSYEQYF. CDR3 sequence (DNA): TGTGCCAGCAACCGCAGGAATTCCTACGAGCAGTACTTC.

The genes are TRBV5-8 and TRBJ1-1, with 8 bases that match TRBD1. The CDR3 loop spans 16 amino acids. The ends lost 3 bases at V and 6 bases at J; junction bases unmatched: 13. Germline V CDR1 and CDR2: SGHTS, YDEGEE. CDR3 sequence (DNA): TGTGCCAGCAGCTGGGGGACCGGGACAGGTGGATCTGAAGCTTTCTTT. Translating gives CASSWGTGTGGSEAFF.